This T cell receptor beta chain was identified during a study of T cell changes during pregnancy in multiple sclerosis. Assay used: immunoSEQ multiplex PCR; TCRdb lists only in-frame clones, some missing. The sample lists 40,000 to 45,000 clones, about nine tenths seen once, with around 0.51% in the top ten. Looked up from germline, CDR1 is SGHRS and CDR2 is YFSETQ. V lost 4 bases and J 5 bases, leaving 13 bases between the germline ends. The CDR3 spans 14 residues. This clonotype was obtained from a female donor with multiple sclerosis, enrolled in a pregnancy study. This rearrangement joins TRBV5-1 to TRBJ1-5, with D maybe TRBD1 (5 bases). Specimen: CD4+ T cells from peripheral blood mononuclear cells, collected in the first trimester of pregnancy. CDR3 in amino acids: CASSPGEGHQPQHF. The CDR3, as DNA: TGCGCCAGCAGCCCCGGGGAGGGACATCAGCCCCAGCATTTT.